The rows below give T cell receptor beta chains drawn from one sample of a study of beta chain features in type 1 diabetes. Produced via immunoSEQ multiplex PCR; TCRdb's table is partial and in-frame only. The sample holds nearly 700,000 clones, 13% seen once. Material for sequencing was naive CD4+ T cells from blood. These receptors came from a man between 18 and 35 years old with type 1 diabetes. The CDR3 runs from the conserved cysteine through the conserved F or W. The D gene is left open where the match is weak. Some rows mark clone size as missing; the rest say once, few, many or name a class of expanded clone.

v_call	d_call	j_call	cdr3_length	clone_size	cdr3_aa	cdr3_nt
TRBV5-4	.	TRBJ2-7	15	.	CASSLDSSASNEQYF	TGTGCCAGCAGCTTGGATTCTAGCGCTAGCAACGAGCAGTACTTC
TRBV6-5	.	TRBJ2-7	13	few	CASRRDAAREQYF	TGTGCCAGCAGACGGGACGCCGCCCGCGAGCAGTACTTC
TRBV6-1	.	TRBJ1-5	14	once	CASSSRDSNQPQHF	TGTGCCAGCAGTTCGCGGGATAGCAATCAGCCCCAGCATTTT
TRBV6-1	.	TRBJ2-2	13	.	CASTHLRTGELFF	TGTGCCAGCACTCACCTAAGGACCGGGGAGCTGTTTTTT
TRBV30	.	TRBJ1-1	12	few	CAWSVSGIHAFF	TGTGCCTGGAGTGTCTCCGGGATACACGCTTTCTTT
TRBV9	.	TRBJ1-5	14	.	CASSVGVRDQPQHF	TGTGCCAGCAGCGTAGGGGTCAGGGACCAGCCCCAGCATTTT
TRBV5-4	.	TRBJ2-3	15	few	CASSLALRATDTQYF	TGTGCCAGCAGCTTGGCCCTCCGTGCTACAGATACGCAGTATTTT
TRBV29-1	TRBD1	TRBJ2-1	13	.	CSPRIRGLDEQFF	TGCAGCCCGCGTATCAGGGGGCTGGACGAGCAGTTCTTC
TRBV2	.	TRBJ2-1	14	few	CASRAETGNNEQFF	TGTGCCAGCAGGGCAGAGACAGGTAACAATGAGCAGTTCTTC
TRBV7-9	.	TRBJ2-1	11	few	CASSQRGEQFF	TGTGCCAGCAGTCAACGGGGTGAGCAGTTCTTC
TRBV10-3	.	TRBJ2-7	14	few	CAISELGDRYEQYF	TGTGCCATCAGTGAGTTAGGGGATCGGTACGAGCAGTACTTC
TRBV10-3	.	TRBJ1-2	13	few	CAISERDNYGYTF	TGTGCCATCAGTGAGCGAGATAACTATGGCTACACCTTC
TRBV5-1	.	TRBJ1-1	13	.	CASSQGRNTEAFF	TGCGCCAGCAGCCAGGGCCGGAACACTGAAGCTTTCTTT
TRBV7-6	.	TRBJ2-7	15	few	CASSLANAGPYEQYF	TGTGCCAGCAGCTTAGCCAATGCGGGACCCTACGAGCAGTACTTC
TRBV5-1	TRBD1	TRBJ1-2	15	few	CASSTGQGVLDGYTF	TGCGCCAGCAGCACCGGACAGGGAGTTTTGGATGGCTACACCTTC
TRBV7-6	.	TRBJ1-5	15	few	CASSLAGTPDQPQHF	TGTGCCAGCAGCTTAGCAGGGACACCAGATCAGCCCCAGCATTTT
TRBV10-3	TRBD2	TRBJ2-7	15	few	CAIRAGSGGTYEQYF	TGTGCCATCAGGGCGGGTAGCGGGGGGACCTACGAGCAGTACTTC
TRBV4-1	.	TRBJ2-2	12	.	CASSHRTGELFF	TGCGCCAGCAGCCATAGGACCGGGGAGCTGTTTTTT